Listed below are T cell receptor beta chains from one sample, sequenced in a study of OX40 agonist ivuxolimab in advanced cancers. Sequencing was performed with immunoSEQ multiplex PCR; in TCRdb, only in-frame clones are kept and a portion is missing. Of tens of thousands of clones listed, over 80% are singletons. Here the sequenced sample was CD4+ or CD8+ T cells sorted from blood, taken in a trial of the OX40 agonist ivuxolimab. The receptors come from an adult with an advanced solid tumor such as melanoma, head and neck, liver or kidney cancer. CDR3s include the opening cysteine and the closing phenylalanine or tryptophan. D genes are given only for firm matches. Clone size is not always given. Where it is, it says once, few, many or a class for expanded clones.

TRBD2 TRBJ2-1 once TRBV7-8 CASTGLAGFFSYNEQFF TGTGCCAGCACCGGGCTAGCGGGATTCTTCTCCTACAATGAGCAGTTCTTC
. TRBJ1-2 . TRBV28 CASSKDGYTF TGTGCCAGCAGCAAGGATGGCTACACCTTC
. TRBJ2-7 . TRBV7-2 CASSLGGRGTAIYEQYF TGTGCCAGCAGCTTAGGGGGTCGGGGGACAGCTATCTACGAGCAGTACTTC
. TRBJ1-3 . TRBV5-1 CASSLETGSGNTIYF TGCGCCAGCAGCTTGGAGACAGGCTCTGGAAACACCATATATTTT
. TRBJ1-5 . TRBV30 CAWSLKGDQPQHF TGTGCCTGGAGTCTAAAGGGTGATCAGCCCCAGCATTTT
TRBD1 TRBJ1-2 . TRBV6-6 CASSSQGAGGHTF TGTGCCAGCAGTTCCCAGGGGGCGGGTGGCCACACCTTC
TRBD1 TRBJ1-3 once TRBV27 CASSFSRGPFGNTIYF TGTGCCAGCAGTTTTAGCAGGGGGCCTTTTGGAAACACCATATATTTT
. TRBJ1-3 . TRBV6-7 CASLLTDSGNTIYF TGTGCCAGCCTTTTGACAGACTCTGGAAACACCATATATTTT
. TRBJ1-1 few TRBV30 CAWSPLGRSANTEAFF TGTGCCTGGAGTCCCCTAGGTCGCTCAGCGAACACTGAAGCTTTCTTT
TRBD2 TRBJ2-3 . TRBV11-2 CASSFSGGSTDTQYF TGTGCCAGCAGCTTTTCGGGAGGGAGCACAGATACGCAGTATTTT
TRBD1 TRBJ2-7 . TRBV6-5 CASSYSRTGTQYF TGTGCCAGCAGTTACTCGAGGACAGGAACTCAGTACTTC
. TRBJ1-1 . TRBV4-2 CASSQGAAGPSSTEAFF TGTGCCAGCAGCCAAGGGGCTGCAGGGCCGTCGAGTACTGAAGCTTTCTTT
. TRBJ2-6 . TRBV5-1 CASSLDGARANVLTF TGCGCCAGCAGCTTGGATGGGGCGAGGGCCAACGTCCTGACTTTC
. TRBJ2-1 . TRBV6-5 CASRNLGRGEQFF TGTGCCAGCAGAAACCTTGGGCGGGGTGAGCAGTTCTTC
. TRBJ2-3 . TRBV11-2 CASSLTSPTDTQYF TGTGCCAGCAGCCTCACTAGCCCCACAGATACGCAGTATTTT
. TRBJ2-1 once TRBV18 CASSLSTPSNNEQFF TGTGCCAGCTCGCTATCTACTCCATCCAACAATGAGCAGTTCTTC
. TRBJ1-3 once TRBV28 CATTPPGTGNTIYF TGTGCCACCACGCCTCCGGGGACTGGAAACACCATATATTTT
. TRBJ1-5 . TRBV7-2 CASSAPGDSNQPQHF TGTGCCAGCAGCGCCCCCGGGGATAGCAATCAGCCCCAGCATTTT
TRBD2 TRBJ2-5 . TRBV5-1 CASSLNRGGETQYF TGCGCCAGCAGCTTAAACCGGGGAGGGGAGACCCAGTACTTC
TRBD2 TRBJ2-2 . TRBV19 CASRGRALGGRAYGGELFF TGTGCCAGTAGGGGACGGGCCCTTGGCGGGAGGGCCTATGGCGGGGAGCTGTTTTTT
TRBD2 TRBJ2-5 . TRBV5-4 CASSLGLQETQYF TGTGCCAGCAGTTTGGGACTACAAGAGACCCAGTACTTC
. TRBJ2-1 . TRBV11-3 CASRTRESEQFF TGTGCCAGCCGAACCCGGGAGAGCGAGCAGTTCTTC
. TRBJ2-1 . TRBV18 CASSHGGDEQFF TGTGCCAGCTCTCACGGAGGGGATGAGCAGTTCTTC
TRBD2 TRBJ2-3 . TRBV5-4 CASSLRGLAGTDTQYF TGTGCCAGCAGCTTGCGAGGACTAGCGGGAACAGATACGCAGTATTTT
TRBD2 TRBJ2-5 . TRBV11-1 CASSLGLAGETQYF TGTGCCAGCAGCCTGGGACTAGCAGGGGAGACCCAGTACTTC
. TRBJ2-3 . TRBV7-8 CASSFRPDGTTDTQYF TGTGCCAGCAGCTTTCGACCGGACGGAACCACAGATACGCAGTATTTT
. TRBJ2-5 . TRBV5-8 CASSLGRSLYQETQYF TGTGCCAGCAGCCTCGGTCGGAGCTTGTACCAAGAGACCCAGTACTTC
. TRBJ2-7 . TRBV5-5 CASSVTGTAYEQYF TGTGCCAGCAGCGTCACCGGGACTGCCTACGAGCAGTACTTC
. TRBJ2-7 once TRBV19 CASSILPGRNYEQYF TGTGCCAGTAGTATTCTCCCCGGACGCAATTACGAGCAGTACTTC
TRBD1 TRBJ1-4 . TRBV5-1 CASSSQGASGKLFF TGCGCCAGCAGCTCACAGGGGGCATCTGGAAAACTGTTTTTT
. TRBJ2-1 . TRBV7-2 CASSLAVRVYNEQFF TGTGCCAGCAGCTTAGCGGTCAGGGTCTACAATGAGCAGTTCTTC
. TRBJ2-1 . TRBV28 CASRGVGYDEQFF TGTGCCAGCAGGGGGGTCGGGTACGATGAGCAGTTCTTC
. TRBJ2-2 few TRBV11-2 CASSLGRGTGELFF TGTGCCAGCAGCTTAGGGCGGGGCACCGGGGAGCTGTTTTTT
. TRBJ1-1 . TRBV6-6 CASSYSQNTEAFF TGTGCCAGCAGTTACTCCCAAAACACTGAAGCTTTCTTT
TRBD1 TRBJ1-6 . TRBV5-4 CASSLDPGTDASPLHF TGTGCCAGCAGCCTCGATCCCGGGACAGATGCTTCACCCCTCCACTTT
TRBD1 TRBJ1-2 . TRBV28 CASSLRDRGSKGYTF TGTGCCAGCAGTTTAAGGGACAGGGGTTCGAAGGGCTACACCTTC
. TRBJ1-5 few TRBV2 CASSVGLFQPQHF TGTGCCAGCAGTGTGGGTCTCTTTCAGCCCCAGCATTTT
. TRBJ2-2 . TRBV18 CASSPFEANTGELFF TGTGCCAGCTCACCGTTTGAAGCCAACACCGGGGAGCTGTTTTTT
. TRBJ2-5 . TRBV7-9 CASSLGSPETQYF TGTGCCAGCAGCTTAGGCAGCCCAGAGACCCAGTACTTC
. TRBJ2-3 . TRBV7-3 CASSSGTAGTDTQYF TGTGCCAGCAGCTCGGGGACAGCGGGTACAGATACGCAGTATTTT
. TRBJ2-7 . TRBV7-8 CASSFKGGQGGYEQYF TGTGCCAGCAGCTTTAAGGGAGGACAGGGAGGGTACGAGCAGTACTTC
TRBD1 TRBJ2-2 . TRBV6-1 CASEATGVTGELFF TGTGCCAGCGAGGCGACAGGGGTGACCGGGGAGCTGTTTTTT
. TRBJ1-1 . TRBV29-1 CSVEDYLNTEAFF TGCAGCGTTGAGGACTATTTGAACACTGAAGCTTTCTTT
. TRBJ1-5 few TRBV7-9 CASSLGVYQPQHF TGTGCCAGCAGCTTAGGGGTCTATCAGCCCCAGCATTTT
. TRBJ2-1 . TRBV15 CATSRDRQPYNEQFF TGTGCCACCAGCAGAGATCGGCAGCCTTACAATGAGCAGTTCTTC
. TRBJ2-7 . TRBV6-5 CASSYGLYEQYF TGTGCCAGCAGTTATGGACTGTACGAGCAGTACTTC
. TRBJ1-2 . TRBV5-1 CASSLNRYSYYGYTF TGCGCCAGCAGCTTGAATCGTTACAGCTACTATGGCTACACCTTC
. TRBJ2-2 . TRBV5-6 CASSLAGGGTGELFF TGTGCCAGCAGCTTGGCCGGGGGAGGCACCGGGGAGCTGTTTTTT
TRBD1 TRBJ1-2 . TRBV7-2 CATQTGSFNYGYTF TGTGCCACCCAGACAGGGAGTTTTAACTATGGCTACACCTTC
. TRBJ1-3 few TRBV2 CASRLTGNTIYF TGTGCCAGCAGGTTAACTGGAAACACCATATATTTT
TRBD2 TRBJ2-3 . TRBV6-6 CASSLAVFDTDTQYF TGTGCCAGCAGTCTAGCGGTTTTTGACACAGATACGCAGTATTTT